Listed here is a single TCR beta chain. There is no known antigen for this receptor. The sample holds no much larger clone one base away, and base qualities are not on file. To sequence the TCRbeta CDR3 region, genomic DNA was isolated from the sorted cells. The immunoSEQ Assay was used for sequencing of TCRbeta CDR3 regions. Drawn from immuneACCESS, this table holds only the in-frame rearrangements with V and J called that TCRdb kept. Clones are partly lost; checked studies trace under half to an unresolved V gene and leave the rest unexplained. Present in this sample are fewer than 40,000 clones, around four fifths of which were seen just once. The ten largest clones capture over 7.5% of the sample. Taken from the germline V gene, the CDR1 and CDR2 loops are SGHDT and YYEEEE. Ends trimmed: V by 2 bases, J by 7 bases; bases unmatched to a gene: 7. The CDR3 starts with the cysteine, ends with the phenylalanine, and has 15 residues. Only the CDR3 region is kept as DNA, spanning 45 bases read in frame from base 1.

The data belong to a study of OX40 agonist ivuxolimab in advanced cancers. Looking at the study overall: Ivuxolimab was a fully human IgG2 agonistic monoclonal antibody targeting the costimulatory receptor OX40 (CD134). Of the roughly 51 dose-escalation patients, hepatocellular carcinoma was present in around 19, melanoma in roughly 15, renal cell carcinoma in 9 and head and neck cancer in 9. Intravenous ivuxolimab was administered to patients every 2 weeks at six dose levels: 0.01, 0.1, 0.3, 1.5, 3 and 10 mg/kg. In the dose-escalation cohort, 70% to 85% of patients were male, and the mean age was approximately 60 years, with a range of 23 to 79. The paper covers the monotherapy dose-escalation part of the phase I ivuxolimab trial, which included N ≈ 57 patients. Partial responses occurred in three dose-escalation patients, of whom one had hepatocellular carcinoma and two had cutaneous melanoma. Prior anti-PD-1, anti-PD-L1 or anti-CTLA-4 therapy was permitted, and checkpoint inhibitors had been received by less than 45% of dose-escalation patients. Peripheral TCRbeta sequencing aimed to test whether ivuxolimab altered TCR sequence diversity and caused clonal T-cell expansion. Study-wide findings and limitations: Low levels of normalized T-cell clonal expansion were also shown by some nonresponding patients. In the 0.1-3.0 mg/kg groups, partial responders were among the patients with the lowest normalized peripheral clonal expansion, particularly in CD8+ T cells. At doses from 0.1 to 3.0 mg/kg, clonal expansion was seen in both CD4+ and CD8+ blood T cells between baseline and week 6. Which antigens the clonally expanded peripheral T cells were specific for was not determined. After ivuxolimab, CD8+ T cells had more expanded clones than CD4+ T cells on average.

The trial excluded patients who had a history of autoimmune disease or who were on systemic immunosuppression. Peripheral blood for TCR sequencing was collected from all dose cohorts at baseline, on cycle 4 day 1, and on cycle 7 day 1. The samples were drawn from a first-in-human, open-label, multicenter phase I dose-escalation trial of ivuxolimab. Adults with locally advanced or metastatic melanoma, renal cell carcinoma, hepatocellular carcinoma or head and neck squamous cell carcinoma were enrolled in the trial. Before TCR sequencing, CD4+ T cells and CD8+ T cells were sorted from peripheral blood as separate populations.

Sample: CD4+ or CD8+ T cells sorted from blood, taken in a trial of the OX40 agonist ivuxolimab. The sequence is built from TRBV5-6 and TRBJ2-1, with 9 central nucleotides matching TRBD2. This TCR was sampled from an adult with an advanced solid tumor such as melanoma, head and neck, liver or kidney cancer. CDR3 region: CASSFPSGNRNEQFF. The DNA is as follows: TGTGCCAGCAGCTTCCCTAGCGGGAATCGTAATGAGCAGTTCTTC.